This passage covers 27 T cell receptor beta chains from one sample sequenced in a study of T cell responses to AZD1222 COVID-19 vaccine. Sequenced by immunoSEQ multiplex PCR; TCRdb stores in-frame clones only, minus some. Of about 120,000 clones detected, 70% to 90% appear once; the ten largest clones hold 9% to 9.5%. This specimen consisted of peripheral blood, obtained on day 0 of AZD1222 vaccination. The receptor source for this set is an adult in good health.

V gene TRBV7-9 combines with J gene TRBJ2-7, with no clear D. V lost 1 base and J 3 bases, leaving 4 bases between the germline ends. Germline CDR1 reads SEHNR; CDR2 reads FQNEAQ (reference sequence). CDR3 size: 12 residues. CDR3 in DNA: TGTGCCAGCAGCTTAGAGTTCTACGAGCAGTACTTC. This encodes CASSLEFYEQYF.

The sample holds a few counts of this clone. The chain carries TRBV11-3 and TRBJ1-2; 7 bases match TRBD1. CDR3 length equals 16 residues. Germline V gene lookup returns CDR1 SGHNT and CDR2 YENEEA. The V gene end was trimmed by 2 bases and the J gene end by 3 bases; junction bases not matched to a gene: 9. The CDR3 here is CASSLQRGGGDYGYTF. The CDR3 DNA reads TGTGCCAGCAGCTTACAAAGGGGAGGGGGCGACTATGGCTACACCTTC.

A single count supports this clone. Written as DNA, the CDR3 is TGTGCCACCAGTGACTACCTAGACACTGAAGCTTTCTTT. It translates to CATSDYLDTEAFF. The V and J genes are TRBV24-1 and TRBJ1-1; D ambiguous. CDR1 and CDR2 (germline): KGHDR, SFDVKD. V lost 4 bases to trimming and J lost 3 bases, with 8 bases between them. This CDR3 comprises 13 residues.

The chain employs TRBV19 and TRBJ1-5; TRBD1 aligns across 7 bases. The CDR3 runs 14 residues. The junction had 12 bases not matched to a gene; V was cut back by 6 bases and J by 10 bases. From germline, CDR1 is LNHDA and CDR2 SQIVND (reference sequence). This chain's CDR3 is CASRPGQFLGPQHF. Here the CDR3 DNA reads TGTGCCAGTAGGCCGGGACAGTTCCTTGGACCCCAGCATTTT.

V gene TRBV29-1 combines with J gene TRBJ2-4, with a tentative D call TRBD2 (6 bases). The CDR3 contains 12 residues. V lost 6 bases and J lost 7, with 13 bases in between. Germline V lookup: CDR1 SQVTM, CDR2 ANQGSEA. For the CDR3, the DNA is TGCAGCGTGACTAGTACGTCGAACATTCAGTACTTC. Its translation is CSVTSTSNIQYF.

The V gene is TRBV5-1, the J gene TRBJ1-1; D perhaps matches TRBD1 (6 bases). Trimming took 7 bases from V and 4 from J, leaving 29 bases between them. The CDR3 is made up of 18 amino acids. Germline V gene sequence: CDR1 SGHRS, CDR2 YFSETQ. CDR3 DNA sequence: TGCGCCAGCGCGTACGGGGGAGATGGGGTGTCCAGGGGCACTGAAGCTTTCTTT. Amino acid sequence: CASAYGGDGVSRGTEAFF.

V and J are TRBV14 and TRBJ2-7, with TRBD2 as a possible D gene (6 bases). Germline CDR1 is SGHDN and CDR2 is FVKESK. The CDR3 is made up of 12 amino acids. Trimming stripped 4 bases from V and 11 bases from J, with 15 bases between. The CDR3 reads CASSRQGAGKYF. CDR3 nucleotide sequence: TGTGCCAGCAGCCGGCAAGGGGCGGGGAAGTACTTC.

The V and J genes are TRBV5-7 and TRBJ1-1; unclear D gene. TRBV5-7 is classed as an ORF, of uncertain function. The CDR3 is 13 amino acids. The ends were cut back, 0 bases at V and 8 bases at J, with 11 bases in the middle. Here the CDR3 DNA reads TGTGCCAGCAGCTTGGACAGACCCTACGAAGCTTTCTTT. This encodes CASSLDRPYEAFF.

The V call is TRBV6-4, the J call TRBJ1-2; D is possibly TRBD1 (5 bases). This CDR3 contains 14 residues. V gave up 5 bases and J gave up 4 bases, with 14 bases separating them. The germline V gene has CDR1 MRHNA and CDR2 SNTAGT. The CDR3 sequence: CASSRDQWGYGYTF. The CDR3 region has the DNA TGTGCCAGCAGTCGGGACCAGTGGGGCTATGGCTACACCTTC.

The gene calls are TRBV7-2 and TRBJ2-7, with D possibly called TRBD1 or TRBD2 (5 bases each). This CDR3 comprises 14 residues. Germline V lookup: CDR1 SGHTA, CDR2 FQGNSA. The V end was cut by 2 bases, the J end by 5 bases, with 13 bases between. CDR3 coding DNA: TGTGCCAGCAGCTTATTGGGACCCCGGAACGAGCAGTACTTC. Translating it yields CASSLLGPRNEQYF.

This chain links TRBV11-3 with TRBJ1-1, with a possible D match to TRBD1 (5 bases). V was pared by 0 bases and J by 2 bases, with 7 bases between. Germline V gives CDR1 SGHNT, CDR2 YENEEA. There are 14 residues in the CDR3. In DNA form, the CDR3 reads TGTGCCAGCAGCTTAGACCAGGGTAACACTGAAGCTTTCTTT. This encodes CASSLDQGNTEAFF.

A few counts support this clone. In nucleotides, the CDR3 is TGTGCCAGCAGCCTCGGGAGGGCAGGGGGCGACGAGCAGTACTTC. It specifies CASSLGRAGGDEQYF. The rearrangement uses TRBV6-2 or TRBV6-3 and TRBJ2-7; D may be TRBD1 or TRBD2 (8 bases each). This CDR3 has 15 residues. Germline values: CDR1 MNHEY, CDR2 SVGEGT. V lost 6 bases and J 5 bases, leaving 20 bases between the germline ends.

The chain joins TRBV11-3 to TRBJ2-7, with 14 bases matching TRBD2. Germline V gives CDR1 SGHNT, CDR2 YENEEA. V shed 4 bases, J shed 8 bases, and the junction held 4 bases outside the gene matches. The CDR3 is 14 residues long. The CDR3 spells CASSWGLAGAKQYF. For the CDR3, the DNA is TGTGCCAGCAGCTGGGGACTAGCGGGAGCCAAGCAGTACTTC.

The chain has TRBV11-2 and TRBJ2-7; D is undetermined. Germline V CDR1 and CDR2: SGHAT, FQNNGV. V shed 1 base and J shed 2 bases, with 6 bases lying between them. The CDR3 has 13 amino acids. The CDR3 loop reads CASSLGPTYEQYF. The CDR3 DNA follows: TGTGCCAGCAGCTTAGGCCCCACCTACGAGCAGTACTTC.

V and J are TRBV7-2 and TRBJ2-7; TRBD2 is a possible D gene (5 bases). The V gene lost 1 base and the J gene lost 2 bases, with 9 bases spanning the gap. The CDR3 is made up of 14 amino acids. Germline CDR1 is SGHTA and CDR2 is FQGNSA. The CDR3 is CASSLGTQTYEQYF. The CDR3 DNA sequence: TGTGCCAGCAGCTTAGGGACTCAGACCTACGAGCAGTACTTC. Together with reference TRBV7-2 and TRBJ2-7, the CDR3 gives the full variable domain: GAGVSQSPSNKVTEKGKDVELRCDPISGHTALYWYRQSLGQGLEFLIYFQGNSAPDKSGLPSDRFSAERTGGSVSTLTIQRTQQEDSAVYLCASSLGTQTYEQYFGPGTRLTVT.

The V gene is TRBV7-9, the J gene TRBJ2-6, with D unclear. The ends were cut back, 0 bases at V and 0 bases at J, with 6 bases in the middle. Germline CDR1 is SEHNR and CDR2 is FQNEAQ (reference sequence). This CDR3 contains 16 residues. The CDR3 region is CASSLAGYSGANVLTF. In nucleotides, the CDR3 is TGTGCCAGCAGCTTAGCCGGGTACTCTGGGGCCAACGTCCTGACTTTC.

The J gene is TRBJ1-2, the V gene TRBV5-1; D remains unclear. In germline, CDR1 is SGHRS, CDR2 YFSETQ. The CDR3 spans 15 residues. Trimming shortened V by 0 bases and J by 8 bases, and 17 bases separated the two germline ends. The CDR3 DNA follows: TGCGCCAGCAGCTTGGACGGCTCGGGGTCGCGGGGCTACACCTTC. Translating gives CASSLDGSGSRGYTF.

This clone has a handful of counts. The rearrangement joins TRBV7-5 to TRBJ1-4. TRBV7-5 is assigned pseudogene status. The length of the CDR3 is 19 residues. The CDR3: CVRSFRPPARSSTNEKLFF. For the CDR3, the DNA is TGTGTCAGAAGCTTTCGTCCCCCGGCTCGGTCGTCTACTAATGAAAAACTGTTTTTT.

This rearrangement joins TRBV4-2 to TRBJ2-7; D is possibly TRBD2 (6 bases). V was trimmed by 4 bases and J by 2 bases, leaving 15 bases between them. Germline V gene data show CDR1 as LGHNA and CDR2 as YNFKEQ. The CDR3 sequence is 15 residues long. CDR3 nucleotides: TGTGCCAGCAGCCCCCAGATAGCGGAGCCCTACGAGCAGTACTTC. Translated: CASSPQIAEPYEQYF.

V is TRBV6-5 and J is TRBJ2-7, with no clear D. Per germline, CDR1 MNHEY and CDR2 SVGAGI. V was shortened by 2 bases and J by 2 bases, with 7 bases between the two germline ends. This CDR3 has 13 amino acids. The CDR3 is CASSYTRAYEQYF. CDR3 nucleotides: TGTGCCAGCAGTTACACAAGGGCCTACGAGCAGTACTTC.

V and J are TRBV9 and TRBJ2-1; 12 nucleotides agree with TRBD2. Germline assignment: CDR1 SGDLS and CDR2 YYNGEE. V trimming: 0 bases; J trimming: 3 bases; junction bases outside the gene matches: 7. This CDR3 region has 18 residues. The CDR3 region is CASSVGLAGVRLYNEQFF. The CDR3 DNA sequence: TGTGCCAGCAGCGTAGGACTAGCGGGAGTTCGACTCTACAATGAGCAGTTCTTC.

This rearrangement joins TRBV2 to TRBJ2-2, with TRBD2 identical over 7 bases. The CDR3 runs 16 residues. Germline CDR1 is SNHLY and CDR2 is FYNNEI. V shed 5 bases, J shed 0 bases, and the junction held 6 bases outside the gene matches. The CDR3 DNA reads TGTGCCAGCAGTCCTGACACTAGCGCGAACACCGGGGAGCTGTTTTTT. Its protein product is CASSPDTSANTGELFF.

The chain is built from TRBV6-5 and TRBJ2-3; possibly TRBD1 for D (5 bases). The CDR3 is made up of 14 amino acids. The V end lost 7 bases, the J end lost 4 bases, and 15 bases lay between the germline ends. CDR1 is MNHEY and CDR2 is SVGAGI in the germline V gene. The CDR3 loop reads CASKGQQPPDTQYF. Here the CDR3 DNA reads TGTGCCAGCAAGGGGCAACAGCCCCCAGATACGCAGTATTTT.

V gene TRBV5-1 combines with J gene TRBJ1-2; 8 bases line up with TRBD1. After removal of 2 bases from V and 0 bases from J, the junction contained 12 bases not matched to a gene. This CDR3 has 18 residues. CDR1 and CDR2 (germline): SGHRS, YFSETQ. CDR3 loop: CASSFSPGTGRPNYGYTF. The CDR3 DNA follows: TGCGCCAGCAGCTTTTCCCCCGGGACAGGAAGGCCTAACTATGGCTACACCTTC.

This CDR3 is CASSISAGVFYEQYF. CDR3 bases: TGTGCCAGCTCAATCTCGGCAGGGGTGTTCTACGAGCAGTACTTC. The V and J genes are TRBV18 and TRBJ2-7, with D tentatively TRBD1 (6 bases). V gave up 5 bases and J gave up 3 bases, with 17 bases separating them. Germline CDR1 is KGHSH and CDR2 is LQKENI. The CDR3 has 15 amino acids.

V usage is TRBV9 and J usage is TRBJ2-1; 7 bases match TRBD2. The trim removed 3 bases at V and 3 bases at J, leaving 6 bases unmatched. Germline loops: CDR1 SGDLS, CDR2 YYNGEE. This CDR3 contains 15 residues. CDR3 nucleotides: TGTGCCAGCAGCGCAGTAAGCGGGATCTACAATGAGCAGTTCTTC. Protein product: CASSAVSGIYNEQFF.

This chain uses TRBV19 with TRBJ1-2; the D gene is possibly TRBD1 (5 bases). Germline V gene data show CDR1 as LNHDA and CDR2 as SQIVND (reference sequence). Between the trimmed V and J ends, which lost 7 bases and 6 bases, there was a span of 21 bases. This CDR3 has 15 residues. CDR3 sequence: CASTTFRTRGHGYTF. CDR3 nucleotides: TGTGCCAGTACCACTTTTAGGACAAGAGGACATGGCTACACCTTC.